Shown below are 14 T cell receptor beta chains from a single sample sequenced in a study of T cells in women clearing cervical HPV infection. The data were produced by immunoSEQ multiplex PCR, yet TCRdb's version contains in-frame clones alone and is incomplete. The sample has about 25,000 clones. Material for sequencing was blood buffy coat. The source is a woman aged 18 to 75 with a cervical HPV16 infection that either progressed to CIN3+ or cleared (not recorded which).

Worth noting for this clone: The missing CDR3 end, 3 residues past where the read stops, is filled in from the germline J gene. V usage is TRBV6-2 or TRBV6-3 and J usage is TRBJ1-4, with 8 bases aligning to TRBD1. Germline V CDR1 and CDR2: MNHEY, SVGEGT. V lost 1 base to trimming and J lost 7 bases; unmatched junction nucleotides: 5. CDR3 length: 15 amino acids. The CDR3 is CASSYFDRGGEKLFF. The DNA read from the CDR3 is TGTGCCAGCAGTTACTTCGACAGGGGCGGTGAAAAA.

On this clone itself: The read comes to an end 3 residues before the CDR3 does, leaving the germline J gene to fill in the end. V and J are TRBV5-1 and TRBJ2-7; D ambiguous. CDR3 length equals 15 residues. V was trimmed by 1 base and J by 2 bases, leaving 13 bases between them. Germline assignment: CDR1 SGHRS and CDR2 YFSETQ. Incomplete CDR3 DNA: TGCGCCAGCAGCTTGACGGCAGGAAATCCCTACGAG. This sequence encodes CASSLTAGNPYE. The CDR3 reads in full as CASSLTAGNPYEQYF. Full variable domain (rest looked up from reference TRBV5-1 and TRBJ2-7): KAGVTQTPRYLIKTRGQQVTLSCSPISGHRSVSWYQQTPGQGLQFLFEYFSETQRNKGNFPGRFSGRQFSNSRSEMNVSTLELGDSALYLCASSLTAGNPYEQYFGPGTRLTVT.

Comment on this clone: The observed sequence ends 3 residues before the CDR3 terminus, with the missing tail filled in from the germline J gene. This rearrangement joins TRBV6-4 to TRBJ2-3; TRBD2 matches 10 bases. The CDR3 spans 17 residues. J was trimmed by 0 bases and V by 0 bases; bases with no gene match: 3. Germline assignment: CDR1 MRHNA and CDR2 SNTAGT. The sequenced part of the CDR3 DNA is TGTGCCAGCAGTGACTCGAAGACTAGCGGGAGCACAGATACG. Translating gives CASSDSKTSGSTDT. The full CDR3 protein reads CASSDSKTSGSTDTQYF.

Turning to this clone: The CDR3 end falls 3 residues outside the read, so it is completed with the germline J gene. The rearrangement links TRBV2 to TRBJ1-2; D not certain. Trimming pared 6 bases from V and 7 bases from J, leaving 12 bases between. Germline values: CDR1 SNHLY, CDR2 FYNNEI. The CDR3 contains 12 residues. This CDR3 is CASSSSGSGYTF. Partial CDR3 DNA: TGTGCCAGCAGCTCGTCAGGTAGTGGC.

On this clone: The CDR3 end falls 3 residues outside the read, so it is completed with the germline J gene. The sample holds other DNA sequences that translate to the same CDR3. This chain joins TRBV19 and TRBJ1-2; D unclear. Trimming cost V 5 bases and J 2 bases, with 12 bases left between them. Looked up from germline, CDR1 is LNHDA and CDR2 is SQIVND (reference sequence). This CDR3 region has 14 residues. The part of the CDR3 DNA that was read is TGTGCCAGTAGTTTCCAGTCCGGGAACTATGGC. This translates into CASSFQSGNYG. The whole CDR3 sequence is CASSFQSGNYGYTF. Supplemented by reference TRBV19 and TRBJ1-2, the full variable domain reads DGGITQSPKYLFRKEGQNVTLSCEQNLNHDAMYWYRQDPGQGLRLIYYSQIVNDFQKGDIAEGYSVSREKKESFPLTVTSAQKNPTAFYLCASSFQSGNYGYTFGSGTRLTVV.

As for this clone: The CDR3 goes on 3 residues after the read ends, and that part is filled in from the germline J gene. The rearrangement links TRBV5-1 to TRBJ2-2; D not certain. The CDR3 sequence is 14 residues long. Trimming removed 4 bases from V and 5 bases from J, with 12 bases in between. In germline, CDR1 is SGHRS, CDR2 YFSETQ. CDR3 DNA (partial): TGCGCCAGCAGCGATCAAGCCGGTACCGGGGAG. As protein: CASSDQAGTGE. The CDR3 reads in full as CASSDQAGTGELFF.

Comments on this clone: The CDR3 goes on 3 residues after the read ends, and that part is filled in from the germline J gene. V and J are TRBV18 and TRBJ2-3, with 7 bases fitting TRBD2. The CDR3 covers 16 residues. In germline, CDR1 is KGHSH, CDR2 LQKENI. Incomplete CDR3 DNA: TGTGCCAGCTCACCCACCTCGGGGGGTCGAGGGGAGACG. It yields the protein CASSPTSGGRGET. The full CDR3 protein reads CASSPTSGGRGETQYF.

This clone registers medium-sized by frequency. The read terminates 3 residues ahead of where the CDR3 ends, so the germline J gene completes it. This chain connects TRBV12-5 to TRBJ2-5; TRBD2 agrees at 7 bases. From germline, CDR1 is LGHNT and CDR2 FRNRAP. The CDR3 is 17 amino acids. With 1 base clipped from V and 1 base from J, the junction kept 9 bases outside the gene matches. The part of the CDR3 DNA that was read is TGTGCTAGTGGTTTGGGGACCCAATGGGGGGGCCAAGAGACC. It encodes CASGLGTQWGGQET. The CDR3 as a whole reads CASGLGTQWGGQETQYF.

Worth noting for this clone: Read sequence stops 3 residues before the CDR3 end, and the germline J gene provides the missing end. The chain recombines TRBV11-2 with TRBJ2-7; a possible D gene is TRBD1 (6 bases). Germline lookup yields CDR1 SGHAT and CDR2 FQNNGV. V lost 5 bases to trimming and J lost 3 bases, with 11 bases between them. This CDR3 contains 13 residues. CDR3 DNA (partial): TGTGCCAGCAGCCCCCCACAGGGCTACGAG. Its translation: CASSPPQGYE. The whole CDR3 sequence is CASSPPQGYEQYF.

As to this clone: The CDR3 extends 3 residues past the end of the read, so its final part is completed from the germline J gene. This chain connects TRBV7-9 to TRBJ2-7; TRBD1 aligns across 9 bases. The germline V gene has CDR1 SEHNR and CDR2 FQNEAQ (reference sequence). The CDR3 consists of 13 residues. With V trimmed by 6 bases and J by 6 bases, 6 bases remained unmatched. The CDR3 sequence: CASRGTGSREQYF. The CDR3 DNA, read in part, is TGTGCCAGCAGGGGGACAGGGTCGCGCGAG.

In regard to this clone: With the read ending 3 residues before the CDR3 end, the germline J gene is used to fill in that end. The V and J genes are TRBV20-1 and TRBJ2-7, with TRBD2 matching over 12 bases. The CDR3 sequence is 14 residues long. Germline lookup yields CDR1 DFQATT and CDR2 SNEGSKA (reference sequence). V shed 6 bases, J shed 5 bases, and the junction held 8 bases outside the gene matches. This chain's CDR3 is CSALGLAGSDEQYF. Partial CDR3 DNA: TGCAGTGCGCTGGGACTAGCGGGTTCCGACGAG.

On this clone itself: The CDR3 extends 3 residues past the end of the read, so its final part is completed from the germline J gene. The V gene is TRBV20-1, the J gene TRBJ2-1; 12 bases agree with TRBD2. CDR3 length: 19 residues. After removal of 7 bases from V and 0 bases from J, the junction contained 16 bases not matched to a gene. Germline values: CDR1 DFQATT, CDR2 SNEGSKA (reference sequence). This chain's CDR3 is CSVCGGGLAGLSSYNEQFF. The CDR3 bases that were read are TGCAGTGTTTGCGGCGGGGGACTAGCGGGCCTAAGCTCCTACAATGAG.

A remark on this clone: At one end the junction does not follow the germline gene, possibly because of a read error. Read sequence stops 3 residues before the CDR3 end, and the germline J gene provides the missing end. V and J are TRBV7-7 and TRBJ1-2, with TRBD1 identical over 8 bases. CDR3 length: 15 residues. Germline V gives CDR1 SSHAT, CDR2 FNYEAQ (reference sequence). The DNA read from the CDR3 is TGTGCTAGCAGTACCGGGACAGGAGACTCCTACGAC. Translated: CASSTGTGDSYD. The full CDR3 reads CASSTGTGDSYDYTF. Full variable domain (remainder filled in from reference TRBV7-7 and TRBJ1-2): GAGVSQSPRYKVTKRGQDVTLRCDPISSHATLYWYQQALGQGPEFLTYFNYEAQPDKSGLPSDRFSAERPEGSISTLTIQRTEQRDSAMYRCASSTGTGDSYDYTFGSGTRLTVV.

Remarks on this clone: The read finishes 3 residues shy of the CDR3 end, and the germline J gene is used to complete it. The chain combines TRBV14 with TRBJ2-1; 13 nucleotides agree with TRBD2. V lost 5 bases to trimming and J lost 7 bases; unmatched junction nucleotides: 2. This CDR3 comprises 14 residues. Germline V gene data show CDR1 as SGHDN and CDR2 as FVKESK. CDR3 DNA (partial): TGTGCCAGCAGCGGACTAGCGGGAGTTAATGAG. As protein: CASSGLAGVNE. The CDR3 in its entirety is CASSGLAGVNEQFF.